This T cell receptor beta chain was identified in a study of shared clonotypes between healthy human individuals. Study-wide points: Having only a few donors restricted how much genetic and exposure-history diversity was captured. Naive subsets tended to show greater estimated richness than memory subsets.

The CDR3 extends over 14 amino acids. Trimming removed 5 bases at V and 0 bases at J, with 11 bases between. Germline CDR1 reads LNHDA; CDR2 reads SQIVND (reference sequence). With respect to this clone: The antigen is unknown.

The protocol was immunoSEQ multiplex PCR, while the TCRdb copy is restricted to in-frame clones and leaves out a portion. The sample lists under 1,100,000 clones, 65% to 75% occurring once. The chain is built from TRBV19 and TRBJ2-7; no definite D call. This receptor was taken from a man between 18 and 35 years old in good health. What was sequenced was memory CD4+ T cells sorted from blood. Subset indicated: CD45RA-negative fraction. This chain's CDR3 is CASSWSVSSYEQYF. CDR3 DNA sequence: TGTGCCAGTAGTTGGAGCGTGTCCTCCTACGAGCAGTACTTC.